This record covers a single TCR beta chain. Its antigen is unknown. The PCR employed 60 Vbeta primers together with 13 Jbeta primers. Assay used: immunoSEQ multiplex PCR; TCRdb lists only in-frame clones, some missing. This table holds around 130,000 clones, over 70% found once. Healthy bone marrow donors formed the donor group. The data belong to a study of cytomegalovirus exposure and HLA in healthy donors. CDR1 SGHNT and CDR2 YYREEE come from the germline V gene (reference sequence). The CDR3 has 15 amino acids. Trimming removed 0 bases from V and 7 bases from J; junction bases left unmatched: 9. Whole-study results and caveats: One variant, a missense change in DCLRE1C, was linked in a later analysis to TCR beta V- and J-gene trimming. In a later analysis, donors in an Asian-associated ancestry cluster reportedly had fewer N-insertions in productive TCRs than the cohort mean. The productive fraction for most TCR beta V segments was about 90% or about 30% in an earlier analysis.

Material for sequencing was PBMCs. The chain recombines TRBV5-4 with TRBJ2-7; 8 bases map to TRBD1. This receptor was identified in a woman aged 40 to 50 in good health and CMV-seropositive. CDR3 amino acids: CASSLGQGRLGEQYF. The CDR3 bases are TGTGCCAGCAGCTTGGGACAGGGGCGGTTAGGGGAGCAGTACTTC.